This T cell receptor beta chain was sequenced during a study of T cell responses to AZD1222 COVID-19 vaccine (dated by TCRdb to the early 2020s). About the investigation overall: AZD1222 recipients given second doses at about 4 weeks or at about 12 weeks were pooled, since spike-specific TCR depth and breadth were not found to differ between the two schedules. Trial participants were enrolled by age into 18-55, 56-69 and 70-plus year subgroups, with roughly 150, 30 and 60 TCR-sequenced participants respectively. A total of more than 230 trial participants underwent TCR sequencing, of whom more than 200 had received two doses of AZD1222 and roughly 26 had received two doses of the MenACWY control vaccine. Overall study results and their limits: Most participants were white British and females outnumbered males, and the authors suggested that clonal diversity may have been underestimated. CD4 TCRs associated with the vaccine covered the entire spike protein, and the dominant responses were in regions 160-218 and 743-854. Because no day 14 peak-response samples were available, repertoires were characterized only after the peak T cell response. After two AZD1222 doses, spike-specific TCR breadth and depth were significantly higher than at day 0 and than in MenACWY recipients. Conclusions about previously exposed vaccinees were limited because only a handful of AZD1222 recipients were SARS-CoV-2 seropositive at baseline. In the small 56-69-year group, the increase in depth fell short of significance, most likely because of low power. Reportedly, almost half of the unique spike-specific TCRs recognized epitopes lying outside the regions that are mutated in the B.1.351 and B.1.1.7 variants.

Points on this clone: The antigen this receptor binds is unknown. Qualities for individual bases were not recorded, and no much larger clone is one base off.

The CDR3 regions of human TCRbeta chains were subjected to immunosequencing. On the authors' methods: Repertoire TCRs were checked for matches against a reference library of SARS-CoV-2-specific TCRs that had been generated using the MIRA antigen-specificity platform. Breadth was defined as the fraction of unique TCRs that were SARS-CoV-2-associated, and depth was defined as the fraction of total T cells that were SARS-CoV-2-associated. Using the MIRA data, each spike-specific TCR was mapped to the spike region that the TCR reacts to and placed in a CD4 or CD8 class. Log10-transformed breadth and depth values were compared by one-way ANOVA with Sidak's multiple comparisons tests. The table was pulled from immuneACCESS by TCRdb, which kept in-frame rearrangements only. Such tables lose some clones; where checked, under half of the loss comes from unresolved V genes, and the rest has no known cause. V, J and clone size are taken as reported in that table, and D and trimming were inferred from the DNA itself. Counted in this sample were 60,000 to 75,000 clones; less than 90% of them appeared once. The ten largest clones add up to less than 20% of the sample.

The label giving this sample's time point can be read as: baseline before first vaccination. Vaccinee samples came from UK trials COV001 and COV002, including a single-blind randomized controlled phase 2/3 trial of AZD1222 (ChAdOx1 nCoV-19) in healthy adults. For TCRbeta chain sequencing, PBMC samples from trial participants were taken at day 0 and at day 28 after the second dose. CDR1 and CDR2 are drawn from the germline V gene: SGHVS, FNYEAQ. V is clipped by 5 bases and J by 8 bases, and the sequence between their germline boundaries is 18 bases long. The cysteine opens and the phenylalanine closes a CDR3 of 15 amino acids. Only the CDR3 portion is preserved as DNA: 45 bases, with reading frame beginning at the first base.

The clonotype comes from an adult in good health. The chain is encoded by TRBV7-6 joined to TRBJ1-4; the D gene cannot be resolved reliably. The sequences come from peripheral blood, collected on day 0 of AZD1222 vaccination. The CDR3 region has the sequence CASSLRPSLEEKLFF. The DNA sequence is given as TGTGCCAGCAGCCTCCGACCCAGCCTGGAAGAAAAACTGTTTTTT.